This TCR beta chain emerged from a study of blood T cell repertoires in COVID-19. Background on the study: Both acute and convalescent COVID-19 samples were obtained from the United States, Italy and Spain. The analysed material was cDNA or gDNA that came from T cells, B-cell-depleted T cells, or PBMCs.

In the original workflow: Reference gene primer amplification yielded estimated nucleated cell counts. Sequencing was performed with immunoSEQ multiplex PCR; in TCRdb, only in-frame clones are kept and a portion is missing. The V and J calls and clone size are taken from that table; D and trimming were inferred from the DNA. The sample has roughly 28,000 clones, roughly 73% seen once. V was trimmed by 2 bases and J by 6 bases, leaving 14 bases between them. The germline V gene encodes CDR1 KGHSH and CDR2 LQKENI. The CDR3 runs 14 residues. V is TRBV18 and J is TRBJ2-7; a possible D gene is TRBD2 (5 bases). Sequencing was done on a sample of peripheral blood. This sequence was found in a woman in her 70s with active or convalescent COVID-19. In nucleotides, the CDR3 is TGTGCCAGCTCACCAAACCAACTAGGACGCGAGCAGTACTTC. Translating gives CASSPNQLGREQYF.